A single sample gave rise to the 2 T cell receptor beta chains below, sequenced in a study of blood T cell repertoires in COVID-19. Some clones are missing from TCRdb's copy, which holds only in-frame ones; the method was immunoSEQ multiplex PCR. The sample has about 300,000 clones; 89% are singletons. Sequencing was carried out using peripheral blood. These receptors came from a man between 18 and 35 years old who had recovered from COVID-19.

J is TRBJ2-7 and V is TRBV24-1, with 13 bases lining up with TRBD2. Germline CDR1 and CDR2: KGHDR and SFDVKD. This CDR3 region has 17 residues. The trim removed 6 bases at V and 3 bases at J, leaving 10 bases unmatched. This CDR3 reads CATSFSSGTSGVYEQYF. The CDR3 DNA reads as TGTGCCACCAGTTTTTCATCCGGGACTAGCGGGGTCTACGAGCAGTACTTC.

The chain carries TRBV11-2 and TRBJ2-7; 9 nucleotides agree with TRBD2. The CDR3 totals 14 residues. Germline-derived CDR1 and CDR2 are SGHAT and FQNNGV. The J segment lost 5 bases and the V segment lost 2 bases, leaving 4 bases of the junction unmatched. The CDR3 sequence is CASSLQRTSDEQYF. The CDR3 nucleotides are TGTGCCAGCAGCTTACAAAGGACTAGCGACGAGCAGTACTTC. Looking up the rest from reference TRBV11-2 and TRBJ2-7 gives the full variable domain: EAGVAQSPRYKIIEKRQSVAFWCNPISGHATLYWYQQILGQGPKLLIQFQNNGVVDDSQLPKDRFSAERLKGVDSTLKIQPAKLEDSAVYLCASSLQRTSDEQYFGPGTRLTVT.